Listed below are T cell receptor beta chains from one sample, sequenced in a study of blood T cell repertoires in COVID-19. Sequencing used immunoSEQ multiplex PCR; TCRdb keeps in-frame clones, though not all of them. The sample holds 450,000 to 600,000 clones, around 87% seen once. Sample: PBMCs or T cells enriched from blood (not recorded which). The receptors originated from a woman aged 18-35 years who had recovered from COVID-19. The CDR3 runs from the conserved cysteine through the conserved F or W. A D gene is named only where the DNA matches it firmly. Size values are once, few and many counts, or a class for expanded clones, and some rows have none.

D gene	clone size	V gene	J gene	CDR3 protein	CDR3 DNA
TRBD2	.	TRBV30	TRBJ2-3	CAWSSGTSGFTDTQYF	TGTGCCTGGAGTTCCGGGACTAGCGGATTCACAGATACGCAGTATTTT
TRBD1	.	TRBV3-1/TRBV3-2	TRBJ1-2	CASSRNAGQGVGGYTF	TGTGCCAGCAGCCGCAATGCGGGACAGGGGGTGGGTGGCTACACCTTC
TRBD1	.	TRBV19	TRBJ1-2	CASSPGQTTYGYTF	TGTGCCAGTAGCCCGGGACAGACGACGTATGGCTACACCTTC
.	.	TRBV28	TRBJ1-2	CASSLGYGGYGYTF	TGTGCCAGCAGTTTGGGGTATGGAGGCTATGGCTACACCTTC
TRBD2	.	TRBV19	TRBJ2-3	CASSIGGTSRGDTQYF	TGTGCCAGTAGTATAGGGGGGACTAGCCGTGGAGATACGCAGTATTTT
TRBD1	.	TRBV2	TRBJ1-5	CASSARDRNQPQHF	TGTGCCAGCAGTGCCCGGGACAGAAATCAGCCCCAGCATTTT
.	.	TRBV30	TRBJ1-1	CAWSVLSPDEAFF	TGTGCCTGGAGTGTACTAAGTCCTGATGAAGCTTTCTTT
TRBD2	once	TRBV6-1	TRBJ2-3	CASSEGVAGDGMDTQYF	TGTGCCAGCAGTGAAGGGGTAGCGGGGGATGGGATGGATACGCAGTATTTT
.	.	TRBV6-5	TRBJ1-3	CASNAAGNTIYF	TGTGCCAGCAACGCGGCCGGAAACACCATATATTTT
.	.	TRBV6-6	TRBJ2-7	CASSYSLYEQYF	TGTGCCAGCAGTTACTCCCTCTACGAGCAGTACTTC
.	.	TRBV5-1	TRBJ2-6	CASSLQGGTGANVLTF	TGCGCCAGCAGCTTGCAGGGGGGAACTGGGGCCAACGTCCTGACTTTC
TRBD2	.	TRBV6-1	TRBJ2-7	CASTTGGLVRDEQYF	TGTGCCTCAACCACGGGGGGGTTAGTCCGTGACGAGCAGTACTTC
TRBD1	.	TRBV28	TRBJ1-5	CASSLRQGMRGQPQHF	TGTGCCAGCAGTTTAAGACAGGGGATGCGTGGACAGCCCCAGCATTTT
TRBD1	.	TRBV27	TRBJ1-5	CASSKAGQGSGQPQHF	TGTGCCAGCAGCAAAGCCGGACAGGGATCGGGACAGCCCCAGCATTTT
.	.	TRBV19	TRBJ2-7	CASSSQGLQEEQYF	TGTGCCAGTAGTAGTCAGGGCCTTCAGGAGGAGCAGTACTTC
TRBD2	.	TRBV14	TRBJ2-3	CASSGLADSRTQYF	TGTGCCAGCAGCGGACTAGCGGACTCCCGCACGCAGTATTTT
TRBD2	.	TRBV18	TRBJ2-3	CASSSRLQTSGSSTDTQYF	TGTGCCAGCTCCTCTCGCCTCCAAACTAGCGGCTCTAGCACAGATACGCAGTATTTT
.	.	TRBV24-1	TRBJ2-7	CATSRDSYEQYF	TGTGCCACCAGCCGGGACTCCTACGAGCAGTACTTC
TRBD2	.	TRBV5-1	TRBJ2-1	CASSLDVAGAYNEQFF	TGCGCCAGCAGCTTGGATGTAGCGGGGGCCTACAATGAGCAGTTCTTC
.	.	TRBV12-3/TRBV12-4	TRBJ2-5	CASSLIRETQYF	TGTGCCAGCAGTTTAATCAGAGAGACCCAGTACTTC
.	.	TRBV4-1	TRBJ1-6	CASSQEGQSNSPLHF	TGCGCCAGCAGCCAAGAAGGACAGTCGAATTCACCCCTCCACTTT
.	.	TRBV12-3/TRBV12-4	TRBJ2-5	CASSSSETQYF	TGTGCCAGCTCTAGTTCGGAGACCCAGTACTTC
.	.	TRBV3-1/TRBV3-2	TRBJ2-7	CASSQARGEQYF	TGTGCCAGCAGCCAAGCGAGAGGCGAGCAGTACTTC
.	.	TRBV4-1	TRBJ1-1	CASSLHLNTEAFF	TGCGCCAGCAGTTTACACCTGAACACTGAAGCTTTCTTT
TRBD2	.	TRBV30	TRBJ2-1	CAWPGGRNEQFF	TGTGCCTGGCCGGGGGGGCGGAATGAGCAGTTCTTC
.	once	TRBV4-1	TRBJ2-1	CASSQEESSYNEQFF	TGCGCCAGCAGCCAAGAAGAGAGCTCTTACAATGAGCAGTTCTTC
TRBD1	.	TRBV6-5	TRBJ1-2	CASSFDRGGGNTF	TGTGCCAGCAGTTTCGACAGGGGAGGGGGGAACACCTTC
TRBD2	few	TRBV3-1/TRBV3-2	TRBJ2-5	CASSQDSTSGVGTQYF	TGTGCCAGCAGCCAAGATTCAACTAGCGGGGTAGGGACCCAGTACTTC
.	.	TRBV5-6	TRBJ1-5	CASTTWGRVRNQPQHF	TGTGCCAGCACCACTTGGGGGAGGGTACGCAATCAGCCCCAGCATTTT
TRBD2	.	TRBV14	TRBJ2-1	CASSQELAGAGEQFF	TGTGCCAGCAGCCAAGAACTAGCGGGGGCAGGGGAGCAGTTCTTC
.	.	TRBV5-1	TRBJ2-3	CASSLSGFTDTQYF	TGCGCCAGCAGCTTGAGCGGCTTCACAGATACGCAGTATTTT
TRBD1	.	TRBV10-3	TRBJ2-1	CAISETGVGNEQFF	TGTGCCATCTCGGAGACAGGGGTAGGCAATGAGCAGTTCTTC
TRBD2	.	TRBV19	TRBJ2-1	CASSIGAGAPNNEQFF	TGTGCCAGTAGTATAGGAGCGGGGGCTCCAAACAATGAGCAGTTCTTC
.	.	TRBV30	TRBJ1-1	CAWRAGLNTEAFF	TGTGCCTGGAGGGCGGGGTTGAACACTGAAGCTTTCTTT
TRBD1	.	TRBV18	TRBJ2-2	CASSPRTGNTGELFF	TGTGCCAGCTCACCTCGGACAGGGAACACCGGGGAGCTGTTTTTT
.	.	TRBV11-1	TRBJ1-1	CASTRTGPLNTEAFF	TGTGCCAGCACCCGCACAGGGCCCCTTAACACTGAAGCTTTCTTT
TRBD1	.	TRBV18	TRBJ2-7	CASSEGAWAYEQYF	TGTGCCAGCTCAGAGGGGGCGTGGGCCTACGAGCAGTACTTC
.	once	TRBV7-2	TRBJ2-3	CASSPAHGQTRQYF	TGTGCCAGCAGCCCGGCCCATGGACAGACGAGGCAGTATTTT
TRBD1	.	TRBV5-1	TRBJ1-2	CASSLEWTGKDYGYTF	TGCGCCAGCAGCTTGGAATGGACAGGGAAGGACTATGGCTACACCTTC
.	once	TRBV7-9	TRBJ1-1	CASSFEHGRRAIEAFF	TGTGCCAGCAGCTTTGAGCATGGGCGCAGGGCTATTGAAGCTTTCTTT
.	once	TRBV27	TRBJ1-5	CASSPLGQSDSNQPQHF	TGTGCCAGCAGTCCTCTCGGACAGTCCGATAGCAATCAGCCCCAGCATTTT
TRBD1	.	TRBV10-2	TRBJ2-7	CASRTPGQPPKEQYF	TGCGCCAGTAGAACGCCGGGACAGCCTCCGAAGGAGCAGTACTTC
TRBD2	.	TRBV10-3	TRBJ2-2	CAISESYWSSGGDTGELFF	TGTGCCATCAGTGAGTCTTATTGGAGTAGCGGGGGAGACACCGGGGAGCTGTTTTTT
TRBD1	.	TRBV5-6	TRBJ1-5	CASSPGTGGNQPQHF	TGTGCCAGCAGCCCCGGGACAGGGGGTAATCAGCCCCAGCATTTT
.	.	TRBV20-1	TRBJ1-1	CSASGGGSLNTEAFF	TGCAGTGCTAGTGGGGGGGGCTCACTGAACACTGAAGCTTTCTTT
.	.	TRBV5-6	TRBJ1-1	CASSSGRDSTEAFF	TGTGCCAGCAGCTCCGGCAGGGATAGCACTGAAGCTTTCTTT